Reported below is one TCR beta chain. Its antigen is unidentified. The assay was immunoSEQ multiplex PCR, and TCRdb's table has in-frame clones only and misses some. Of just under 9,500 clones listed, around 92% are singletons. The record originates from a study of regulatory and conventional T cells in RAG deficiency. General study results and limits: Treg unique TCR beta sequences were about 100-fold fewer in Omenn syndrome and CID/AS patients than controls. Shorter CDR3s in all patient subsets; >75% Treg-Tconv overlap in Omenn. RAG-deficient patients showed markedly lower Shannon entropy and higher Simpson indices than control T-cell subsets.

The length of the CDR3 is 12 residues. The V gene lost 7 bases and the J gene lost 6 bases, with 7 bases spanning the gap. In germline, CDR1 is WSHSY, CDR2 SAAADI. Blood CD4+ CD25-high CD127-low regulatory T cells supplied the genomic DNA template. This same sample was also taken into another study, of regulatory T cells. From that second work: The PCR used 52 TRBV and 13 TRBJ primers. Skewed V and J usage and few unique V-J pairs marked patient repertoires, most in Tregs.

V is TRBV10-2 and J is TRBJ2-6, with D hard to call. Sequencing used Tregs sorted from blood. The receptor was derived from a human donor in good health. CDR3 coding DNA: TGCGCCAGCACGGGTCTGGCCAACGTCCTGACTTTC. As protein: CASTGLANVLTF.